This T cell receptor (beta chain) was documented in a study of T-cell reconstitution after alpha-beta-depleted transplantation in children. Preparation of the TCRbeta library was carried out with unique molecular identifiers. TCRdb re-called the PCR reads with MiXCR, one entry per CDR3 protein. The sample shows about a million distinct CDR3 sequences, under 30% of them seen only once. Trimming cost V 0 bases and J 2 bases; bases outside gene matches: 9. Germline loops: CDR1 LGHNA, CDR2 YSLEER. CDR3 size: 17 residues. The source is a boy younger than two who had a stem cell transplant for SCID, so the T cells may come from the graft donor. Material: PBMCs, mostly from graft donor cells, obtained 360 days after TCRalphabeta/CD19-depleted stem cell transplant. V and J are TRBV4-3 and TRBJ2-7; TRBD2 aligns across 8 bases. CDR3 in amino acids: CASSQDRVTGGAYEQYF. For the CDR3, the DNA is TGCGCCAGCAGCCAAGATCGGGTAACCGGGGGGGCCTACGAGCAGTACTTC.